This TCR beta chain originates from a study of T cell repertoires in cytomegalovirus infection. TCRdb analysed the reads with MiXCR anew, one entry per CDR3 protein. The profile covers about 900,000 distinct CDR3 sequences, with around 30% appearing a single time and more than 13% taken by the ten largest. Comment on this clonotype: Its antigen is not known. A read error may produce the germline difference seen at one junction end.

The CDR3 contains 17 residues. The TCR sequence derives from a human donor in good health (CMV status not recorded). Some clones in this sample may be carry-over from other donors' samples. The starting material was cultured CD8+ T cells from PBMCs, obtained from culture after CMV antigen stimulation. The rearrangement joins TRBV12-3 or TRBV12-4 to TRBJ2-6, with D perhaps given as TRBD1 or TRBD2 (8 bases each). CDR3 DNA sequence: TGTGCCAACGCGGGAGGACAGGGTCCCTCTGGGGCCAACGTCCAGACTTTC. As protein: CANAGGQGPSGANVQTF.